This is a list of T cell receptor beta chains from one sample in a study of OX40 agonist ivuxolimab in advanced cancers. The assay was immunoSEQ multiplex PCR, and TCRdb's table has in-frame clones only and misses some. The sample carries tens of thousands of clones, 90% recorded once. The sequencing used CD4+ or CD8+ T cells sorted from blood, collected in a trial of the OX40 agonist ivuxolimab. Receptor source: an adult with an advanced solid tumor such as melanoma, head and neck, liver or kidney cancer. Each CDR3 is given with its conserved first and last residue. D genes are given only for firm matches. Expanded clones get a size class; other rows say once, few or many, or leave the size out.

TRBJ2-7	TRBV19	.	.	TGTGCCAGTAGTATAGATGGTGTCAGGGGCTACGAGCAGTACTTC	CASSIDGVRGYEQYF
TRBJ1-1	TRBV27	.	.	TGTGCCAGCAGTAGGGACCGTCGCGGGCCCACTGAAGCTTTCTTT	CASSRDRRGPTEAFF
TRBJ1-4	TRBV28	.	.	TGTGCCACCCGGGTTGTTAATGAAAAACTGTTTTTT	CATRVVNEKLFF
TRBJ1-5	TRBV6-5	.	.	TGTGCCAGCAGTTACTCGACCTCAGGGGCCAATCAGCCCCAGCATTTT	CASSYSTSGANQPQHF
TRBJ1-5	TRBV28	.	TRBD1	TGTGCCAGCAGTTTACCCGGACAGGGGGCTGATAGCAATCAGCCCCAGCATTTT	CASSLPGQGADSNQPQHF
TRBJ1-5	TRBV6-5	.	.	TGTGCCAGCAGTGAACAGGTGGCTCAGCCCCAGCATTTT	CASSEQVAQPQHF
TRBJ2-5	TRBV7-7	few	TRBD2	TGTGCTAGCAGTTCGGGACTAGCCCCGGAGACCCAGTACTTC	CASSSGLAPETQYF
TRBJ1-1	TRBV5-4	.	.	TGTGCCAGCAGCTTGAGCGGGAGGACTGAAGCTTTCTTT	CASSLSGRTEAFF
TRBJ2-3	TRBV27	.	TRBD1	TGTGCCAGCAGTCGGACAGGGGACACAGATACGCAGTATTTT	CASSRTGDTDTQYF
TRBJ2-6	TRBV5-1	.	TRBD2	TGCGCCAGCAGCTCTGGGGCGGGGGTCTCTGGGGCCAACGTCCTGACTTTC	CASSSGAGVSGANVLTF
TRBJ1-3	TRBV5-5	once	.	TGTGCCAGCAGCTTAAGGGGGGCTTTGGGAAACACCATATATTTT	CASSLRGALGNTIYF
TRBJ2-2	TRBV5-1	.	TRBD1	TGCGCCAGCAGCTTGGTGGGACAGGGGACCGGGGAGCTGTTTTTT	CASSLVGQGTGELFF
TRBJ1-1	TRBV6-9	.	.	TGTGCCAGCAGTTATATATCGGGGGTGGGGACTGAAGCTTTCTTT	CASSYISGVGTEAFF
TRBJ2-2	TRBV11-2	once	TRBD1	TGTGCCAGCAGCGTGATCCGACAGGGGATCACCGGGGAGCTGTTTTTT	CASSVIRQGITGELFF
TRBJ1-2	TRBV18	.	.	TGTGCCAGCTCACCATCGTCAGCCGCCCTGTATGGCTACACCTTC	CASSPSSAALYGYTF
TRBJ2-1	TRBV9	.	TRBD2	TGTGCCAGCAGCGGACGGGGGGGCTACAATGAGCAGTTCTTC	CASSGRGGYNEQFF
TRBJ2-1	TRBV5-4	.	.	TGTGCCAGCAGCCCCATGGGGGGAGATGAGCAGTTCTTC	CASSPMGGDEQFF
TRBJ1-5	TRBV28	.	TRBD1	TGTGCCAGCAGTCCACAGGGGGCTGGCAATCAGCCCCAGCATTTT	CASSPQGAGNQPQHF
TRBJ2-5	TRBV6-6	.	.	TGTGCCAGCAGCTACCCGGGGGACGAGCAAGGGACCCAGTACTTC	CASSYPGDEQGTQYF
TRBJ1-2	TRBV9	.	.	TGTGCCAGCAGTAGAGGGGGGGACTATGGCTACACCTTC	CASSRGGDYGYTF
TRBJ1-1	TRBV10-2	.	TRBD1	TGCGCCAGCCGGGACAGGGGAAGGGATGAAGCTTTCTTT	CASRDRGRDEAFF
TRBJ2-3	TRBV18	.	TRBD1	TGTGCCAGCTCACCGCCGTATGGGGGACAGGGTGGTTCAGATACGCAGTATTTT	CASSPPYGGQGGSDTQYF
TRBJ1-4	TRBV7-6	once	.	TGTGCCAGCAGCCCCGTAGGACACCTAACTAATGAAAAACTGTTTTTT	CASSPVGHLTNEKLFF
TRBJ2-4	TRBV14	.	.	TGTGCCAGCAGCCAACGAGAAGGAGCCAAAAACATTCAGTACTTC	CASSQREGAKNIQYF
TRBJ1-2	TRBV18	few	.	TGTGCCAGCTCACTAGGCGGACGACCGAACTATGGCTACACCTTC	CASSLGGRPNYGYTF
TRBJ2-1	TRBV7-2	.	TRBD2	TGTGCCAGCAGCCGGGGACTAGCGGGCAATGAGCAGTTCTTC	CASSRGLAGNEQFF
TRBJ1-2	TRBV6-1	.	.	TGTGCCAGCGGCCAGATATATGGCTACACCTTC	CASGQIYGYTF
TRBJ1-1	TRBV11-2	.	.	TGTGCCAGCAGCTTAGATGAGGGAGGGTTTTATATCGCGTACACTGAAGCTTTCTTT	CASSLDEGGFYIAYTEAFF
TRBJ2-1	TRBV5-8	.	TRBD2	TGTGCCAGCAGCTTACTCCGTCACGGACTAGCGGCCTCCTACAATGAGCAGTTCTTC	CASSLLRHGLAASYNEQFF
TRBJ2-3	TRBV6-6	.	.	TGTGCCAGCAGTTACCCCGCAATAACTGAAGGAGATACGCAGTATTTT	CASSYPAITEGDTQYF
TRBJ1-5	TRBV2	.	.	TGTGCCAGCAGTGGACAGCTCAATCAGCCCCAGCATTTT	CASSGQLNQPQHF
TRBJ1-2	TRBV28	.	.	TGTGCCAGCAGTTTATCATATGGCTACACCTTC	CASSLSYGYTF
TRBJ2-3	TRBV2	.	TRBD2	TGTGCCAGCAGTGAACGGGATGGAGCGGGGGGGCTCACAGATACGCAGTATTTT	CASSERDGAGGLTDTQYF
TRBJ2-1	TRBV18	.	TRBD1	TGTGCCAGCTCACCACTGGCAGGGGGTAACAATGAGCAGTTCTTC	CASSPLAGGNNEQFF
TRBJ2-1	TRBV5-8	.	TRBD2	TGTGCCAGCAGCCATGGAGGACTAGCGGGGGCCTCGACCTACAATGAGCAGTTCTTC	CASSHGGLAGASTYNEQFF
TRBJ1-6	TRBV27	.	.	TGTGCCAGCAGTGTTACCGGGCGGTCCTATAATTCACCCCTCCACTTT	CASSVTGRSYNSPLHF
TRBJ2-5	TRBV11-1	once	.	TGTGCCAGCACCCTAGGGGAGCCCTCGGGGGACCAGTACTTC	CASTLGEPSGDQYF
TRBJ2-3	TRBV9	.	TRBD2	TGTGCCAGCAGCGAGGGACTAGCGGGGGGGCTTAGCATGAATACGCAGTATTTT	CASSEGLAGGLSMNTQYF
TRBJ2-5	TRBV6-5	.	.	TGTGCCAGCAGCCTAGGTGGTTCGGTCGTGGAGACCCAGTACTTC	CASSLGGSVVETQYF
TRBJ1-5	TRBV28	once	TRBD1	TGTGCCAGCAGTTTAGGGGACAGGGATTTACAGCCCCAGCATTTT	CASSLGDRDLQPQHF
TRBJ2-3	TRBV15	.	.	TGTGCCACCAGCAGAGTGGGCGGGAGCACAGATACGCAGTATTTT	CATSRVGGSTDTQYF
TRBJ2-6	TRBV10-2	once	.	TGCGCCAGCAGTGATGGGGGTGCTGGGGCCAACGTCCTGACTTTC	CASSDGGAGANVLTF
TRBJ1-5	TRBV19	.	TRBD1	TGTGCCAGTAGTAAAACGGGACAGGGGAATCAGCCCCAGCATTTT	CASSKTGQGNQPQHF
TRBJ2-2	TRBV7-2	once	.	TGTGCCAGCAGCTTAGTTAGCGCGGTCACCGGGGAGCTGTTTTTT	CASSLVSAVTGELFF